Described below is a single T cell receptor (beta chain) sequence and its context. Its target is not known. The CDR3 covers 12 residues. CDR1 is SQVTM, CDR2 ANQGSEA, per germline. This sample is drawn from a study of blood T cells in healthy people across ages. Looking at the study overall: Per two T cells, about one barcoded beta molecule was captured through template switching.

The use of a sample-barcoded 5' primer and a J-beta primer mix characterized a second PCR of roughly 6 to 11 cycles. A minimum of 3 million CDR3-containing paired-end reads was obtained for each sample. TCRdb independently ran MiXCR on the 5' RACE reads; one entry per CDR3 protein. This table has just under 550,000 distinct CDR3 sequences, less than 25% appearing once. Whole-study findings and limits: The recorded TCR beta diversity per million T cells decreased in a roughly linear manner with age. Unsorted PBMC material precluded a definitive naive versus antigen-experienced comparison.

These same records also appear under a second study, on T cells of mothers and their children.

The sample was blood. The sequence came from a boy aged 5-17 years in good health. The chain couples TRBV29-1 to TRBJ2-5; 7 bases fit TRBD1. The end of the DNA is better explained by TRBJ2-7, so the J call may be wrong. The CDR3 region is CSVGGQAYEQYF. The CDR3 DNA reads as TGCAGCGTTGGAGGACAGGCCTACGAGCAGTACTTC.